These 5 T cell receptor beta chains came from one sample sequenced in a study of T cells after yellow fever vaccination. MiXCR, applied by TCRdb to the 5' RACE reads, yields one record per CDR3 protein. The table has roughly 110,000 distinct CDR3 sequences, 8% to 9.5% seen once. The sample in question was CD8+ T cells sorted from PBMCs, obtained 45 days after the yellow fever booster vaccination. The receptors were sampled from a man aged 25-45 years who received the YFV17D yellow fever vaccine.

The V gene is TRBV7-9, the J gene TRBJ2-3; D perhaps matches TRBD1 (5 bases). The CDR3 is 15 amino acids. Deletions cut 4 bases from V and 2 bases from J, with 13 bases between. Looked up from germline, CDR1 is SEHNR and CDR2 is FQNEAQ (reference sequence). The DNA of the CDR3 is TGTGCCAGCAGCTACGACAGTATTAACACAGATACGCAGTATTTT. Encoded protein: CASSYDSINTDTQYF. Based on the CDR3 plus reference TRBV7-9 and TRBJ2-3, the full variable domain is DTGVSQNPRHKITKRGQNVTFRCDPISEHNRLYWYRQTLGQGPEFLTYFQNEAQLEKSRLLSDRFSAERPKGSFSTLEIQRTEQGDSAMYLCASSYDSINTDTQYFGPGTRLTVL.

Only a few counts were recorded for this clonotype. The rearrangement uses TRBV19 and TRBJ2-2, with a tentative D call TRBD2 (5 bases). Germline loops: CDR1 LNHDA, CDR2 SQIVND (reference sequence). Trimming shortened V by 3 bases and J by 0 bases, and 17 bases separated the two germline ends. The CDR3 has 18 amino acids. The CDR3 loop reads CASSIMFGVTPNTGELFF. DNA for the CDR3: TGTGCCAGTAGTATTATGTTCGGGGTGACTCCGAACACCGGGGAGCTGTTTTTT.

This clonotype has ten or more counts. The chain joins TRBV9 to TRBJ2-7; 7 bases fit TRBD2. The germline V gene encodes CDR1 SGDLS and CDR2 YYNGEE. With 3 bases clipped from V and 4 bases from J, the junction kept 13 bases outside the gene matches. The CDR3 contains 16 residues. CDR3 coding DNA: TGTGCCAGCAGCGCAACTCCGGGAGGCCCGCCATACGAGCAGTACTTC. This encodes CASSATPGGPPYEQYF.

This clonotype was detected ten times or more. The chain joins TRBV12-3 or TRBV12-4 to TRBJ1-5, with D tentatively TRBD1 (6 bases). The CDR3 totals 14 residues. V shed 6 bases and J shed 0 bases, with 9 bases lying between them. CDR3 sequence reads: CASRRTDSNQPQHF. The CDR3 DNA sequence: TGTGCCAGCAGACGGACAGATAGCAATCAGCCCCAGCATTTT.

This rearrangement joins TRBV6-1 to TRBJ2-1; no reliable D call. The germline V gene has CDR1 MNHNS and CDR2 SASEGT. This CDR3 contains 13 residues. V gave up 5 bases and J gave up 7 bases, with 12 bases separating them. The CDR3 nucleotides read TGTGCCAGCAGTCAGATAGGGTGGAATGAGCAGTTCTTC. It codes for CASSQIGWNEQFF.